This T cell receptor delta chain appears in the sequencing data of a study of Vδ1+ human thymocytes. Study-wide results and limits: Highly polyclonal TRG and TRD repertoires with Gaussian CDR3 length distributions appeared in thymus.

The CDR3 is 17 amino acids. Looked up from germline, CDR1 is GEAIGNYY and CDR2 is EKD. V shed 3 bases and J 0 bases; nucleotides not matched to a gene: 8. RNA was extracted from the cells and then reverse transcribed. The CDR3 regions were amplified by multiplex PCR from V-gene primers to a constant-region primer. TCRdb called clones from the multiplex PCR reads again using CATT. The repertoire holds around 60,000 delta-chain clones, with around 15% as singletons. In this sample, this clone turned up a few times. The antigen is not known. The sequence was collected from a girl under three years old who had congenital heart surgery. Sequencing was performed on Vdelta1+ gamma-delta thymocytes from the thymus. Subset in this sample: FACS-sorted CD3+ TCRalphabeta- TCRVdelta1+ TCRVdelta2- thymocytes. This rearrangement joins TRDV2 to TRDJ1; TRDD3 matches at 11 bases. In DNA, the CDR3 is TGTGCCTGTGACGCCTCTGGGGGATACAGGTACACCGATAAACTCATCTTT. Translating gives CACDASGGYRYTDKLIF.